These 14 T cell receptor beta chains were all obtained from the same sample, sequenced in a study of cytomegalovirus exposure and HLA in healthy donors. A multiplex PCR was run with 60 Vbeta primers and 13 Jbeta primers. This table comes from immunoSEQ multiplex PCR, and its TCRdb copy is limited to in-frame clones, with some not included. This table holds 130,000 to 150,000 clones, 65% to 85% found once. Sequencing was performed on PBMCs. The receptors come from a woman aged 40 to 50 in good health and CMV-seropositive.

This chain joins TRBV28 and TRBJ2-7; D gene unclear. This CDR3 has 14 residues. The germline V gene encodes CDR1 MDHEN and CDR2 SYDVKM. V was shortened by 6 bases and J by 0 bases, with 12 bases between the two germline ends. This CDR3 is CASRRERHSYEQYF. For the CDR3, the DNA is TGTGCCAGCAGGAGAGAGAGACACTCCTACGAGCAGTACTTC.

This rearrangement joins TRBV15 to TRBJ1-5; no clear D. The CDR3 is made up of 15 amino acids. CDR1 and CDR2 from the germline V gene are LNHNV and YYDKDF (reference sequence). Trimming removed 5 bases from V and 6 bases from J, with 17 bases in between. CDR3 nucleotides: TGTGCCACCAGCCCCCGATTGGTGGAGGGTCAGCCCCAGCATTTT. Amino acids: CATSPRLVEGQPQHF.

The chain couples TRBV6-5 to TRBJ2-5; 13 bases are a match to TRBD2. The J call may be wrong; the DNA end is better matched by TRBJ2-7. CDR3 length equals 14 residues. Germline V gene sequence: CDR1 MNHEY, CDR2 SVGAGI. The CDR3, as DNA: TGTGCCACAAGGACTAGCGGGGGTCCCTACGAGCAGTACTTC. Translated, it gives CATRTSGGPYEQYF.

V gene TRBV28 combines with J gene TRBJ1-2; D remains ambiguous. The CDR3 has 13 residues. In germline, CDR1 is MDHEN, CDR2 SYDVKM. V lost 2 bases, J lost 14 bases, and 18 bases lay in between. CDR3 amino acids: CASSLHSIMATTF. CDR3 DNA: TGTGCCAGCAGTTTACACAGTATCATGGCTACAACCTTC.

This chain joins TRBV6-1 and TRBJ1-2, with TRBD1 matching over 8 bases. Trimming took 1 base from V and 8 from J; bases not matched to a gene: 9. Looked up from germline, CDR1 is MNHNS and CDR2 is SASEGT. The CDR3 contains 15 residues. CDR3 sequence reads: CASSEGTGPGGGYTF. The CDR3 region has the DNA TGTGCCAGCAGTGAAGGGACAGGGCCAGGGGGGGGCTACACCTTC.

This clone was seen a handful of times. V is TRBV2 and J is TRBJ2-2; 10 bases line up with TRBD2. In germline, CDR1 is SNHLY, CDR2 FYNNEI. This CDR3 has 15 residues. V trimming: 4 bases; J trimming: 5 bases; junction bases outside the gene matches: 4. CDR3 region: CASSGLAGSTGELFF. Written as DNA, the CDR3 is TGTGCCAGCAGTGGACTAGCGGGTAGTACCGGGGAGCTGTTTTTT.

The gene calls are TRBV7-9 and TRBJ2-6; D gene uncertain. Trimming stripped 0 bases from V and 0 bases from J, with 6 bases between. The CDR3 contains 16 residues. CDR1 is SEHNR, CDR2 FQNEAQ, per germline (reference sequence). CDR3 sequence reads: CASSLARYSGANVLTF. For the CDR3, the DNA is TGTGCCAGCAGCTTAGCGAGATACTCTGGGGCCAACGTCCTGACTTTC. Based on the CDR3 plus reference TRBV7-9 and TRBJ2-6, the full variable domain is DTGVSQNPRHKITKRGQNVTFRCDPISEHNRLYWYRQTLGQGPEFLTYFQNEAQLEKSRLLSDRFSAERPKGSFSTLEIQRTEQGDSAMYLCASSLARYSGANVLTFGAGSRLTVL.

This clone was seen a few times. V and J are TRBV4-1 and TRBJ1-6, with D hard to call. The CDR3 loop spans 16 amino acids. Germline-derived CDR1 and CDR2 are MGHRA and YSYEKL. The V gene lost 2 bases and the J gene lost 0 bases, with 8 bases spanning the gap. The CDR3 nucleotides read TGCGCCAGCAGCCAAATACTGAGCTCCTATAATTCACCCCTCCACTTT. It codes for CASSQILSSYNSPLHF.

The chain has TRBV6-1 and TRBJ2-2; D possibly corresponds to TRBD2 (7 bases). Germline CDR1 reads MNHNS; CDR2 reads SASEGT. The V end was cut by 2 bases, the J end by 7 bases, with 14 bases between. The CDR3 is made up of 15 amino acids. CDR3 DNA sequence: TGTGCCAGCAGTGAAAGGTGGGGGGGCCTCGGGGAGCTGTTTTTT. This encodes CASSERWGGLGELFF.

Of note for this clone: The junction departs from germline at one end; a sequencing error may be responsible. This chain uses TRBV5-6 with TRBJ1-2; D possibly corresponds to TRBD1 (6 bases). CDR1 is SGHDT and CDR2 is YYEEEE in the germline V gene. This CDR3 is built from 12 residues. The CDR3 sequence: CASSLGPGDNLF. The CDR3 nucleotides are TGTGCCAGCAGCTTGGGTCCAGGGGATAACCTCTTC.

This rearrangement joins TRBV5-1 to TRBJ1-1; D might be TRBD1 (6 bases). The V end was cut by 4 bases, the J end by 1 base, with 14 bases between. Germline assignment: CDR1 SGHRS and CDR2 YFSETQ. This CDR3 contains 15 residues. The DNA of the CDR3 is TGCGCCAGCAGCCCAGGGGCCTCAAAGAACACTGAAGCTTTCTTT. It yields the protein CASSPGASKNTEAFF.

V is TRBV6-5 and J is TRBJ2-1; 8 bases align to TRBD2. Germline V gene sequence: CDR1 MNHEY, CDR2 SVGAGI. This CDR3 contains 14 residues. V lost 5 bases to trimming and J lost 8 bases; unmatched junction nucleotides: 8. The CDR3: CASSPPTSVHEQFF. CDR3 sequence (DNA): TGTGCCAGCAGTCCCCCGACTAGCGTCCATGAGCAGTTCTTC.

This chain connects TRBV7-6 to TRBJ1-3, with D hard to call. The CDR3 has 16 residues. Trimming removed 1 base from V and 4 bases from J, with 14 bases in between. Germline CDR1 SGHVS, CDR2 FNYEAQ. CDR3 protein: CASSLGAGYSGNTIYF. CDR3 nucleotide sequence: TGTGCCAGCAGCTTAGGTGCGGGGTACAGCGGAAACACCATATATTTT.

The chain recombines TRBV6-1 with TRBJ1-2; D might be TRBD1 (5 bases). This CDR3 has 15 residues. Germline V gene sequence: CDR1 MNHNS, CDR2 SASEGT. The V end lost 4 bases, the J end lost 2 bases, and 14 bases lay between the germline ends. CDR3 residues: CASSGGGTANYGYTF. DNA of the CDR3: TGTGCCAGCAGTGGGGGGGGGACGGCAAACTATGGCTACACCTTC.